The T cell receptor beta chain described here comes from a study of T-cell memory formation after mild COVID-19. Points on this clonotype: The antigen is not known.

General observations from the study: Clones contracting across day 15 to 85 had a balanced CD4/CD8 profile; later expanding clones leaned CD4+. Mainly CM and EM harbored the contracting CD4+ clones; mainly EMRA harbored the CD8+ ones.

Constant-segment primers served in 5'RACE that generated TCR alpha and TCR beta cDNA libraries bearing sample barcodes and UMIs. TCRdb re-analysed the 5' RACE reads in MiXCR, keeping a single row per CDR3 protein. The table lists about 140,000 distinct CDR3 sequences, about 14% of them singletons. Germline V CDR1 and CDR2: LGHDT, YNNKEL (reference sequence). There are 14 residues in the CDR3. Trimming stripped 2 bases from V and 3 bases from J, with 11 bases between. The sequence was collected from an adult woman who had mild COVID-19 (a few samples of this study predate the infection). Cell type and time point are not known. The chain employs TRBV3-1 and TRBJ2-7; no clear D. Sequencing was performed on PBMCs or a T cell subset sorted from them (not recorded which). CDR3 protein: CASSQSESYYEQYF. DNA for the CDR3: TGTGCCAGCAGCCAATCGGAGTCATACTACGAGCAGTACTTC.